Each of the 27 T cell receptor beta chains below was sequenced from the same sample in a study of blood T cell repertoires in COVID-19. The protocol was immunoSEQ multiplex PCR, while the TCRdb copy is restricted to in-frame clones and leaves out a portion. The sample carries about 140,000 clones, around 81% recorded once. Sequenced input: peripheral blood. These receptors all stem from a human donor in a cohort sampled during active COVID-19.

The chain couples TRBV7-9 to TRBJ1-1, with unresolved D. CDR1 is SEHNR, CDR2 FQNEAQ, per germline (reference sequence). Trimming cost V 6 bases and J 2 bases, with 10 bases left between them. This CDR3 spans 13 amino acids. The CDR3 DNA reads TGTGCCAGCAGTCCTAGGCGAAACACTGAAGCTTTCTTT. It codes for CASSPRRNTEAFF.

This chain links TRBV20-1 with TRBJ2-5, with 8 nucleotides matching TRBD2. CDR1 DFQATT and CDR2 SNEGSKA come from the germline V gene (reference sequence). There are 11 residues in the CDR3. DNA for the CDR3: TGCCGAGCGGGAGTATTTGAGACCCAGTACTTC. It encodes CRAGVFETQYF.

The rearrangement uses TRBV7-2 and TRBJ2-5, with D uncertain. CDR1 is SGHTA, CDR2 FQGNSA, per germline. CDR3 size: 12 residues. The V end was cut by 1 base, the J end by 5 bases, with 5 bases between. CDR3 protein: CASSLGRETQYF. CDR3 coding DNA: TGTGCCAGCAGCTTAGGGCGGGAGACCCAGTACTTC.

V gene TRBV4-2 combines with J gene TRBJ1-2; no definite D call. The germline CDR1 and CDR2 sequences are LGHNA and YNFKEQ. The CDR3 contains 15 residues. V was trimmed by 1 base and J by 2 bases, leaving 11 bases between them. CDR3 DNA: TGTGCCAGCAGCCAAGGGGAGGGAACGAACTATGGCTACACCTTC. Translation gives CASSQGEGTNYGYTF.

The chain is built from TRBV5-1 and TRBJ2-7; 13 bases align to TRBD2. The junction had 12 bases not matched to a gene; V was cut back by 4 bases and J by 11 bases. This CDR3 region has 15 residues. Germline assignment: CDR1 SGHRS and CDR2 YFSETQ. The CDR3 DNA reads as TGCGCCAGCAGCCCCAGGACTAGCGGGAGCCAGGTCAAGTACTTC. Translating it yields CASSPRTSGSQVKYF.

The chain links TRBV6-4 to TRBJ1-2, with D possibly TRBD1 on 6 matching bases. CDR3 length: 15 residues. V lost 3 bases, J lost 5 bases, and 16 bases lay in between. Germline CDR1 reads MRHNA; CDR2 reads SNTAGT. The CDR3 region has the DNA TGTGCCAGCAGTGAAGGTCGGGGGGCCTTATATGGCTACACCTTC. Translated, it gives CASSEGRGALYGYTF.

The J gene is TRBJ1-1, the V gene TRBV2, with D tentatively TRBD1 (5 bases). This CDR3 is built from 13 residues. V shed 2 bases and J shed 4 bases, with 8 bases lying between them. Per the germline V gene, CDR1 is SNHLY and CDR2 is FYNNEI. CDR3 residues: CASSEMGGTEAFF. The CDR3 DNA reads as TGTGCCAGCAGTGAAATGGGGGGCACTGAAGCTTTCTTT.

The gene calls are TRBV7-3 and TRBJ2-1, with 14 nucleotides matching TRBD2. Germline loops: CDR1 SGHTA, CDR2 FQGTGA. V trimming: 5 bases; J trimming: 9 bases; junction bases outside the gene matches: 3. The CDR3 covers 14 residues. In DNA, the CDR3 is TGTGCCAGCAGCGGGACTAGCGGGAGTGGTGAGCAGTTCTTC. It yields the protein CASSGTSGSGEQFF.

CDR3 protein: CASSLQQGVQGYTF. CDR3 nucleotides: TGTGCCAGCAGCTTACAACAGGGGGTTCAAGGCTACACCTTC. The chain uses TRBV7-9 and TRBJ1-2; TRBD1 agrees at 8 bases. The germline V gene encodes CDR1 SEHNR and CDR2 FQNEAQ (reference sequence). CDR3 size: 14 residues. The V and J ends lost 2 bases and 8 bases, in that order; junction bases with no gene match: 7.

The chain recombines TRBV6-2 or TRBV6-3 with TRBJ1-1; 8 bases fit TRBD1. The CDR3 runs 15 residues. CDR1 and CDR2 from the germline V gene are MNHEY and SVGEGT. Losses at the gene ends were 5 bases for V and 6 bases for J; bases not matched to a gene: 11. CDR3 nucleotides: TGTGCCAGCAGTAACCCGGGACAGGCAAGGCCTGAAGCTTTCTTT. As protein: CASSNPGQARPEAFF.

J is TRBJ2-3 and V is TRBV6-6; 8 nucleotides agree with TRBD2. V lost 6 bases to trimming and J lost 4 bases; unmatched junction nucleotides: 9. Germline V gene sequence: CDR1 MNHNY, CDR2 SVGAGI (reference sequence). This CDR3 is 15 amino acids long. This CDR3 reads CASRALSGRADTQYF. DNA for the CDR3: TGTGCCAGCAGAGCTTTAAGCGGGAGAGCAGATACGCAGTATTTT.

The chain recombines TRBV13 with TRBJ2-1; TRBD2 matches 8 bases. Germline V CDR1 and CDR2: PRHDT, FYEKMQ (reference sequence). The CDR3 sequence is 16 residues long. V lost 0 bases, J lost 4 bases, and 5 bases stayed unmatched. The CDR3 spells CASSLGLAEGYNEQFF. DNA of the CDR3: TGTGCCAGCAGCTTAGGACTAGCGGAGGGATACAATGAGCAGTTCTTC.

This rearrangement joins TRBV7-2 to TRBJ1-5, with no clear D. Per germline, CDR1 SGHTA and CDR2 FQGNSA. CDR3 length: 16 residues. The V end lost 3 bases, the J end lost 0 bases, and 12 bases lay between the germline ends. The CDR3 protein is CASSLLTTHSNQPQHF. The CDR3 DNA is TGTGCCAGCAGCTTGTTGACGACTCATAGCAATCAGCCCCAGCATTTT.

The chain carries TRBV6-5 and TRBJ1-5; D uncertain. The CDR3 is made up of 15 amino acids. V gave up 3 bases and J gave up 2 bases, with 11 bases separating them. Germline values: CDR1 MNHEY, CDR2 SVGAGI. CDR3 protein: CASSYNGLGNQPQHF. CDR3 in DNA: TGTGCCAGCAGTTATAACGGACTCGGCAATCAGCCCCAGCATTTT.

As DNA, the CDR3 is TGTGCCAGCAGTTTCACGGGTTCGGGCTACGAGCAGTACTTC. This codes for CASSFTGSGYEQYF. The rearrangement links TRBV28 to TRBJ2-7, with D unresolved. V was pared by 3 bases and J by 3 bases, with 12 bases between. Germline loops: CDR1 MDHEN, CDR2 SYDVKM. This CDR3 comprises 14 residues. The full variable domain, rest sourced from reference TRBV28 and TRBJ2-7, is DVKVTQSSRYLVKRTGEKVFLECVQDMDHENMFWYRQDPGLGLRLIYFSYDVKMKEKGDIPEGYSVSREKKERFSLILESASTNQTSMYLCASSFTGSGYEQYFGPGTRLTVT.

V and J are TRBV29-1 and TRBJ1-5, with 7 bases identical to TRBD1. The CDR3 covers 14 residues. Germline values: CDR1 SQVTM, CDR2 ANQGSEA. Trimming took 1 base from V and 4 from J; bases not matched to a gene: 4. The CDR3 coding sequence is TGCAGCGTTGAAGGACAGGGCGTTAATCAGCCCCAGCATTTT. This sequence encodes CSVEGQGVNQPQHF.

This clone showed up just a few times. CDR3 residues: CARSRSATEQFF. The CDR3 DNA sequence: TGTGCCAGATCTCGTAGCGCAACTGAGCAGTTCTTC. This chain connects TRBV27 to TRBJ2-1; TRBD2 is a possible D gene (5 bases). CDR3 length: 12 amino acids. The germline CDR1 and CDR2 sequences are MNHEY and SMNVEV (reference sequence). Deletions cut 9 bases from V and 9 bases from J, with 15 bases between.

The chain uses TRBV18 and TRBJ1-4; D is perhaps TRBD1 (5 bases). Deletions cut 3 bases from V and 0 bases from J, with 14 bases between. Germline CDR1 KGHSH, CDR2 LQKENI. The CDR3 has 17 amino acids. In DNA, the CDR3 is TGTGCCAGCTCACCTGCCCGAGGGACTTCAACTAATGAAAAACTGTTTTTT. Its protein is CASSPARGTSTNEKLFF.

Points on this clone: An end of the junction does not agree with germline; a read error may underlie this. This chain connects TRBV4-2 to TRBJ2-6; maybe TRBD2 (6 bases). The CDR3 spans 18 residues. Looked up from germline, CDR1 is LGHNA and CDR2 is YNFKEQ. CDR3 sequence (DNA): TGTACCAGCAGCCAAAGGGGAGGAGGGAGATCTGGGGCCAACGTCCTGACTTTC. Protein product: CTSSQRGGGRSGANVLTF.

The J gene is TRBJ2-7, the V gene TRBV4-2; weak D call: TRBD1 (5 bases). The CDR3 consists of 15 residues. In germline, CDR1 is LGHNA, CDR2 YNFKEQ. V dropped 2 bases and J dropped 0 bases, with 11 bases sitting between them. The CDR3 coding sequence is TGTGCCAGCAGCCAACCGACAGAAAGCTCCTACGAGCAGTACTTC. This codes for CASSQPTESSYEQYF.

The rearrangement links TRBV2 to TRBJ2-7; 11 bases align to TRBD1. In germline, CDR1 is SNHLY, CDR2 FYNNEI. The CDR3 runs 16 residues. J gave up 4 bases and V 7 bases, and 12 bases lay outside the gene matches. The CDR3 bases are TGTGCCAGCACTGCATTTGGACAGGGGGCGTTTTACGAGCAGTACTTC. Amino acid sequence: CASTAFGQGAFYEQYF.

J is TRBJ1-3 and V is TRBV18, with D perhaps TRBD1 (5 bases). V gave up 4 bases and J gave up 1 base, with 11 bases separating them. CDR3 length: 15 amino acids. CDR1 is KGHSH, CDR2 LQKENI, per germline. The CDR3 DNA is TGTGCCAGCTCACTGCCGACAGTTTCTGGAAACACCATATATTTT. Translating gives CASSLPTVSGNTIYF. The full variable domain, completed using reference TRBV18 and TRBJ1-3, is NAGVMQNPRHLVRRRGQEARLRCSPMKGHSHVYWYRQLPEEGLKFMVYLQKENIIDESGMPKERFSAEFPKEGPSILRIQQVVRGDSAAYFCASSLPTVSGNTIYFGEGSWLTVV.

About this clone: Distinct nucleotide sequences in the sample also encode this CDR3. The V and J genes are TRBV7-2 and TRBJ2-7; 9 nucleotides align to TRBD1. CDR3 length equals 15 residues. V was clipped by 1 base and J by 3 bases; unmatched bases: 4. The germline V gene has CDR1 SGHTA and CDR2 FQGNSA. The CDR3 reads CASSLGGTGYYEQYF. CDR3 sequence (DNA): TGTGCCAGCAGCTTAGGAGGGACAGGGTACTACGAGCAGTACTTC. Looking up the rest from reference TRBV7-2 and TRBJ2-7 gives the full variable domain: GAGVSQSPSNKVTEKGKDVELRCDPISGHTALYWYRQSLGQGLEFLIYFQGNSAPDKSGLPSDRFSAERTGGSVSTLTIQRTQQEDSAVYLCASSLGGTGYYEQYFGPGTRLTVT.

The V call is TRBV20-1, the J call TRBJ1-5; D is perhaps TRBD1 (6 bases). CDR1 and CDR2 from the germline V gene are DFQATT and SNEGSKA (reference sequence). The CDR3 totals 15 residues. The V end lost 3 bases, the J end lost 7 bases, and 19 bases lay between the germline ends. This CDR3 reads CSASLGNRVWQPQHF. The CDR3 DNA sequence: TGCAGTGCTAGTTTGGGCAACAGGGTTTGGCAGCCCCAGCATTTT.

CDR3 nucleotides: TGTGCCAGCTCACGCCCCGGGACAGAAGAGACCCAGTACTTC. Translation: CASSRPGTEETQYF. The V gene is TRBV18, the J gene TRBJ2-5; 7 nucleotides align to TRBD1. The CDR3 runs to 14 residues. Germline-derived CDR1 and CDR2 are KGHSH and LQKENI. V dropped 4 bases and J dropped 3; count of bases not matched to a gene: 5.

V gene TRBV5-6 combines with J gene TRBJ2-5, with a weak D call TRBD2 (5 bases). Looked up from germline, CDR1 is SGHDT and CDR2 is YYEEEE. The CDR3 sequence is 14 residues long. Trimming took 8 bases from V and 4 from J, leaving 18 bases between them. CDR3 protein: CASCRFGVRETQYF. CDR3 coding DNA: TGTGCCAGTTGCCGGTTCGGGGTCCGAGAGACCCAGTACTTC.

The V gene is TRBV7-9, the J gene TRBJ1-1; D unresolved. CDR1 and CDR2 (germline): SEHNR, FQNEAQ (reference sequence). With 3 bases removed from V and 2 bases from J, the gap between germline ends came to 7 bases. The CDR3 extends over 13 amino acids. CDR3 in DNA: TGTGCCAGCAGCTTGAGGGATAACACTGAAGCTTTCTTT. This codes for CASSLRDNTEAFF.